The 19 T cell receptor beta chains given below trace back to one sample, sequenced in a study of CD8+CD57+ T cells in acquired aplastic anemia. Sequencing was done on patients that had shown CD8+CD57+ cell expansion by flow cytometry. Genomic DNA acted as the template from which TCR beta VDJ combination and CDR3 sequence profiling were carried out. TCRdb reprocessed the reads via MiXCR and lists one record per CDR3 protein. This table holds 100,000 to 150,000 distinct CDR3 sequences, roughly 40% found once. Sequencing was performed on sorted CD4+, CD8+, or CD8+CD57+ T cells (not recorded which) from PBMCs. The receptors shown here come from a human donor with aplastic anemia.

The gene calls are TRBV20-1 and TRBJ1-2; 7 nucleotides match TRBD1. V lost 3 bases, J lost 2 bases, and 3 bases stayed unmatched. Germline CDR1 and CDR2: DFQATT and SNEGSKA (reference sequence). This CDR3 is 13 amino acids long. The CDR3, as DNA: TGCAGTGCTAGGACAGGGTCAAACTATGGCTACACCTTC. Translated: CSARTGSNYGYTF.

V usage is TRBV11-1 and J usage is TRBJ2-1; TRBD2 matches 9 bases. Germline CDR1 SGHAT, CDR2 FQDESV (reference sequence). Germline trimming cut 6 bases from V and 4 bases from J; bases unmatched to any gene: 10. The CDR3 covers 16 residues. The chain's CDR3 is CASRERLAAGYNEQFF. The CDR3 DNA reads as TGTGCCAGCAGGGAACGACTAGCGGCCGGTTACAATGAGCAGTTCTTC.

This clonotype was counted a single time. J is TRBJ1-1 and V is TRBV2; D is possibly TRBD1 (5 bases). V was pared by 7 bases and J by 5 bases, with 14 bases between. Per germline, CDR1 SNHLY and CDR2 FYNNEI. CDR3 length equals 13 residues. CDR3 amino acids: CASNQGEGTEAFF. The DNA of the CDR3 is TGTGCCAGCAACCAGGGAGAAGGGACTGAAGCTTTCTTT.

Ten or more counts support this clonotype. The rearrangement links TRBV9 to TRBJ1-6; D is uncertain. CDR3 size: 17 residues. Germline V CDR1 and CDR2: SGDLS, YYNGEE. Deletions cut 1 base from V and 9 bases from J, with 20 bases between. CDR3 bases: TGTGCCAGCAGCGTAAGAGAAGGGAGCTCGGTTGGTTCACCCCTCCACTTT. Translation: CASSVREGSSVGSPLHF.

With regard to this clonotype: Since a much larger clone is just one base distant, this may be a read error. The CDR3 does not close with the conserved phenylalanine or tryptophan, likely indicating a read error. This chain uses TRBV11-2 with TRBJ1-1; a possible D gene is TRBD1 (6 bases). V was cut by 3 bases and J by 0 bases, with 14 bases left in between. This CDR3 contains 16 residues. Germline V gives CDR1 SGHAT, CDR2 FQNNGV. The CDR3 bases are TGTGCCAGCAGCTTGACTACAGGGTTTCTGAACACTGAAGCTTTCCTT. Translation gives CASSLTTGFLNTEAFL.

This clonotype was observed a handful of times. This chain links TRBV10-3 with TRBJ2-1, with 10 bases lining up with TRBD2. Unmatched junction bases numbered 6, after V lost 2 bases and J lost 5 bases. The CDR3 totals 16 residues. The V gene's germline CDR1 is ENHRY and CDR2 SYGVKD. CDR3 nucleotides: TGTGCCATCAGTGAGAAGAGGACTAGCGGAGACAATGAGCAGTTCTTC. Amino acids: CAISEKRTSGDNEQFF.

The V and J genes are TRBV2 and TRBJ2-5; 7 bases are shared with TRBD2. J was trimmed by 5 bases and V by 6 bases; bases with no gene match: 12. This CDR3 region has 15 residues. Germline CDR1 SNHLY, CDR2 FYNNEI. The CDR3 DNA reads TGTGCCAGCAGCCAGGACTCGGGAGGTCTTGAGACCCAGTACTTC. This translates into CASSQDSGGLETQYF.

This clonotype has a count of ten or more. The rearrangement joins TRBV6-1 to TRBJ1-5, with 12 nucleotides matching TRBD1. The CDR3 is made up of 17 amino acids. Germline V gene lookup returns CDR1 MNHNS and CDR2 SASEGT. The junction had 11 bases not matched to a gene; V was cut back by 4 bases and J by 7 bases. CDR3 loop: CASSVAWGQGAEQPQHF. Written as DNA, the CDR3 is TGTGCCAGCAGTGTCGCGTGGGGACAGGGGGCCGAGCAGCCCCAGCATTTT.

The chain has TRBV7-3 and TRBJ2-6; D is uncertain. Germline V CDR1 and CDR2: SGHTA, FQGTGA. This CDR3 is built from 13 residues. Trimming took 5 bases from V and 1 from J, leaving 3 bases between them. The CDR3 loop is CASSTSGANVLTF. The CDR3 coding sequence is TGTGCCAGCAGCACTTCTGGGGCCAACGTCCTGACTTTC.

The chain is built from TRBV20-1 and TRBJ2-7; no firm D call. V lost 4 bases, J lost 2 bases, and 9 bases lay in between. Germline values: CDR1 DFQATT, CDR2 SNEGSKA (reference sequence). The CDR3 sequence is 12 residues long. The CDR3 sequence is CSATGVTYEQYV. The CDR3 DNA follows: TGCAGTGCTACCGGAGTAACCTACGAGCAGTACGTC.

In its sample, this clonotype was seen a few times. The chain combines TRBV24-1 with TRBJ2-1; D is unresolved. Trimming took 9 bases from V and 5 from J, leaving 4 bases between them. The CDR3 loop spans 10 amino acids. Looked up from germline, CDR1 is KGHDR and CDR2 is SFDVKD. The CDR3 region is CATPNNEQFF. Here the CDR3 DNA reads TGTGCCACCCCTAACAATGAGCAGTTCTTC.

The V gene is TRBV5-4, the J gene TRBJ1-2, with 9 bases identical to TRBD1. Germline V gene data show CDR1 as SGHNT and CDR2 as YYREEE (reference sequence). This CDR3 is 15 amino acids long. V lost 2 bases and J lost 4; bases outside the gene matches: 6. CDR3 amino acids: CASSLGTGHIYGYTF. For the CDR3, the DNA is TGTGCCAGCAGCTTAGGGACAGGGCACATCTATGGCTACACCTTC.

The chain joins TRBV2 to TRBJ2-7; TRBD1 is a possible D gene (6 bases). Germline V gives CDR1 SNHLY, CDR2 FYNNEI. The CDR3 contains 13 residues. With 6 bases removed from V and 4 bases from J, the gap between germline ends came to 13 bases. CDR3 nucleotides: TGTGCCAGCAGGCCGGACAGTACTTACGAGCAGTACTTC. Residues: CASRPDSTYEQYF.

V usage is TRBV10-3 and J usage is TRBJ1-3; weak D call: TRBD1 (5 bases). The CDR3 covers 13 residues. Germline V gene lookup returns CDR1 ENHRY and CDR2 SYGVKD. The V end was cut by 7 bases, the J end by 4 bases, with 11 bases between. DNA for the CDR3: TGTGCCATCACCCGGGACCTGGGAAACACCATATATTTT. Protein product: CAITRDLGNTIYF.

The chain carries TRBV30 and TRBJ2-3, with TRBD2 as a possible D gene (7 bases). From germline, CDR1 is GTSNPN and CDR2 SVGIG (reference sequence). This CDR3 contains 15 residues. V was cut by 1 base and J by 4 bases, with 15 bases left in between. Here the CDR3 DNA reads TGTGCCTGGAGTGGAGGCGGGGGCCGGGCAGATACGCAGTATTTT. This translates into CAWSGGGGRADTQYF.

With regard to this clonotype: A read error is possible here, since a much larger clone lies one base away. CDR3 in DNA: TGTGCCTGCAGTTACGAAGGGGCCCATCCTGGCTACACCTTC. This gives the protein CACSYEGAHPGYTF. V and J are TRBV6-5 and TRBJ1-2; possible D gene TRBD1, 5 bases. In germline, CDR1 is MNHEY, CDR2 SVGAGI. The CDR3 is 14 residues long.

This clonotype has ten or more counts. The V and J genes are TRBV6-1 and TRBJ1-4; TRBD1 agrees at 8 bases. J was trimmed by 3 bases and V by 6 bases; bases with no gene match: 6. The germline V gene has CDR1 MNHNS and CDR2 SASEGT. The length of the CDR3 is 15 residues. The CDR3: CASRPQGAANEKLFF. CDR3 nucleotide sequence: TGTGCCAGCAGGCCCCAGGGGGCGGCTAATGAAAAACTGTTTTTT.

This clonotype was detected many times. The chain is built from TRBV29-1 and TRBJ2-3; tentative D call: TRBD1 (5 bases). CDR1 and CDR2 (germline): SQVTM, ANQGSEA. The CDR3 runs to 12 residues. The V end lost 2 bases, the J end lost 4 bases, and 7 bases lay between the germline ends. The CDR3 loop is CSVEWGADTQYF. The CDR3 DNA is TGCAGCGTTGAATGGGGCGCAGATACGCAGTATTTT.

This clonotype was picked up many times. The chain employs TRBV7-2 and TRBJ2-7; 11 bases align to TRBD2. Germline V CDR1 and CDR2: SGHTA, FQGNSA. Trimming cost V 3 bases and J 9 bases; bases outside gene matches: 7. This CDR3 is 14 amino acids long. CDR3 residues: CASSFSGGASVQYF. As DNA, the CDR3 is TGTGCCAGCAGCTTTAGCGGGGGGGCGTCCGTGCAGTACTTC.